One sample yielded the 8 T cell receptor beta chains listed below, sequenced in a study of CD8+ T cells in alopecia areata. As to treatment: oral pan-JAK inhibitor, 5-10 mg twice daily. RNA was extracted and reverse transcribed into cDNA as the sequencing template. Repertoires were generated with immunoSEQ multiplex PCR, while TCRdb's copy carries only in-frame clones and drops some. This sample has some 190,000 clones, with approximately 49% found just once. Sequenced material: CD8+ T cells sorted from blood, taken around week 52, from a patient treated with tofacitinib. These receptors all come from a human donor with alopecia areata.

CDR3 amino acids: CAWRVDRVKSPLHF. Here the CDR3 DNA reads TGTGCCTGGAGGGTTGACAGGGTTAAATCACCCCTCCACTTT. The chain uses TRBV30 and TRBJ1-6; 7 nucleotides match TRBD1. The CDR3 covers 14 residues. CDR1 is GTSNPN, CDR2 SVGIG, per germline (reference sequence). Germline trimming cut 3 bases from V and 10 bases from J; bases unmatched to any gene: 9.

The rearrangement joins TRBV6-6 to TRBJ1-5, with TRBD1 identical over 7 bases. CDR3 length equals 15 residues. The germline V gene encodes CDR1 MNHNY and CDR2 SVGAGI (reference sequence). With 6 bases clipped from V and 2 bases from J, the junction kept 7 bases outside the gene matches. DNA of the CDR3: TGTGCCAGCAGGCGCGACAGGGATGGCAATCAGCCCCAGCATTTT. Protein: CASRRDRDGNQPQHF.

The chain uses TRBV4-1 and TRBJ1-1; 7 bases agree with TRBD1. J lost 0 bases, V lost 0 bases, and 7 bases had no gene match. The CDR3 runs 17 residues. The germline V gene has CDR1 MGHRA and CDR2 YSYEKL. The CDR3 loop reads CASSQDGEGQMNTEAFF. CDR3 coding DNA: TGCGCCAGCAGCCAAGATGGGGAGGGACAGATGAACACTGAAGCTTTCTTT.

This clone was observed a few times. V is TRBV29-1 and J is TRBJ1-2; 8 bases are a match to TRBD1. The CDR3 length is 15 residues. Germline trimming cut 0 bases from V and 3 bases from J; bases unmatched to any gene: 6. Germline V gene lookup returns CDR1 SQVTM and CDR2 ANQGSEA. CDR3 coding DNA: TGCAGCGTTGAAGATCTACAGGACAGGGACTATGGCTACACCTTC. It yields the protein CSVEDLQDRDYGYTF. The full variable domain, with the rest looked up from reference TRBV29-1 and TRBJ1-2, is SAVISQKPSRDICQRGTSLTIQCQVDSQVTMMFWYRQQPGQSLTLIATANQGSEATYESGFVIDKFPISRPNLTFSTLTVSNMSPEDSSIYLCSVEDLQDRDYGYTFGSGTRLTVV.

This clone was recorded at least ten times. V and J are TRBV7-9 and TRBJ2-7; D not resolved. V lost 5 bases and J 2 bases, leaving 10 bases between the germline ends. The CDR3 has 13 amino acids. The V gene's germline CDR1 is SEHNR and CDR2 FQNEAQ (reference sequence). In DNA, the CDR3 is TGTGCCAGCAGCCCCAAGGGTCCCTACGAGCAGTACTTC. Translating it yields CASSPKGPYEQYF.

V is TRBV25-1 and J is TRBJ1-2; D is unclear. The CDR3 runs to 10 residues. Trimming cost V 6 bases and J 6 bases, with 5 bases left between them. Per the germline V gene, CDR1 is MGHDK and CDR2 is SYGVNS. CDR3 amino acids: CASRGHGYTF. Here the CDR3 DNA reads TGTGCCAGCAGGGGCCATGGCTACACCTTC.

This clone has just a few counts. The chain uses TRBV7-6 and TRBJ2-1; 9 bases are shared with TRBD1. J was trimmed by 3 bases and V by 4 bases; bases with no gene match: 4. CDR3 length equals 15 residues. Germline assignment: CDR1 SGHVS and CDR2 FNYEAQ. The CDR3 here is CASSSGQGNYNEQFF. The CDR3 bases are TGTGCCAGCAGCTCCGGACAGGGGAACTACAATGAGCAGTTCTTC.

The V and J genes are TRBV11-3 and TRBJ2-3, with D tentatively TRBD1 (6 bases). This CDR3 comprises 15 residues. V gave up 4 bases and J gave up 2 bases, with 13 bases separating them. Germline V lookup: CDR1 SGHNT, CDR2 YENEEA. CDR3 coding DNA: TGTGCCAGCAGCTCTCGGGACACCTTCACAGATACGCAGTATTTT. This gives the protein CASSSRDTFTDTQYF. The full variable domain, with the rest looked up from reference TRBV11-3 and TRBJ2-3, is EAGVVQSPRYKIIEKKQPVAFWCNPISGHNTLYWYLQNLGQGPELLIRYENEEAVDDSQLPKDRFSAERLKGVDSTLKIQPAELGDSAVYLCASSSRDTFTDTQYFGPGTRLTVL.